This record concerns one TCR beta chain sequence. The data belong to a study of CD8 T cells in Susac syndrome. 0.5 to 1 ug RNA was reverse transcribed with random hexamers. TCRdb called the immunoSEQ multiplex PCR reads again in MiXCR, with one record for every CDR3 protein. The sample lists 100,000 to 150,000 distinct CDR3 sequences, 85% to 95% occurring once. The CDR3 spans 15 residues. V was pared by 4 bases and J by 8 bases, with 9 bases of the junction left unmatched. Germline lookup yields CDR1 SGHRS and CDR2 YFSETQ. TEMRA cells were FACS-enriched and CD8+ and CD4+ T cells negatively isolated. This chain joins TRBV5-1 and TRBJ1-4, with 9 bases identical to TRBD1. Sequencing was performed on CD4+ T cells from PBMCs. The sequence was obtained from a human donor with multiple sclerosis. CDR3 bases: TGCGCCAGCAGCATCGGGACAGGGTTTAACGAAAAACTGTTTTTT. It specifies CASSIGTGFNEKLFF.